A selection of T cell receptor beta chains follows, all from one sample in a study of CD8+ T cells in alopecia areata. Assay used: immunoSEQ multiplex PCR; TCRdb lists only in-frame clones, some missing. Among 190,000 or so clones listed, more than 55% were seen once. The sequencing used CD4+ T cells sorted from blood, collected at week 4, from a patient treated with tofacitinib. The receptors come from a human donor with alopecia areata. CDR3s include the opening cysteine and the closing phenylalanine or tryptophan. A D gene is named only where the DNA matches it firmly. For some rows the clone size is stated as once, few or many, or as a class when expanded; others skip it.

V gene	D gene	J gene	clone size	CDR3 protein	CDR3 DNA
TRBV23-1	TRBD2	TRBJ2-7	-	CASSQSVAGGLSSYEQYF	TGCGCCAGCAGTCAATCGGTAGCGGGGGGCCTCAGCTCCTACGAGCAGTACTTC
TRBV7-9	TRBD1	TRBJ1-4	many	CASSSTGSGEKLFF	TGTGCCAGCAGCTCGACAGGGAGTGGTGAAAAACTGTTTTTT
TRBV6-1	-	TRBJ1-5	-	CASGLVPRAYQPQHF	TGTGCCAGCGGGTTGGTCCCCAGGGCATACCAGCCCCAGCATTTT
TRBV27	-	TRBJ2-5	-	CASSLEGRETQYF	TGTGCCAGCAGTTTAGAAGGTCGAGAGACCCAGTACTTC
TRBV4-1	TRBD1	TRBJ1-5	-	CASSQARDRVGQPQHF	TGCGCCAGCAGCCAAGCCAGGGACAGGGTAGGACAGCCCCAGCATTTT
TRBV29-1	-	TRBJ2-7	-	CSVRTLGPYEQYF	TGCAGCGTCCGAACCCTAGGGCCCTACGAGCAGTACTTC
TRBV28	-	TRBJ1-2	few	CASEFRSSYGYTF	TGTGCCAGCGAGTTTAGGAGCTCCTATGGCTACACCTTC
TRBV5-4	TRBD2	TRBJ2-3	-	CASSTGLLNTDTQYF	TGTGCCAGCAGCACGGGACTACTTAACACAGATACGCAGTATTTT
TRBV5-6	-	TRBJ2-6	-	CASSASSGANVLTF	TGTGCCAGCAGCGCGAGCTCTGGGGCCAACGTCCTGACTTTC
TRBV11-2	-	TRBJ2-1	-	CASSLGRNEQFF	TGTGCCAGCAGCTTAGGTAGGAATGAGCAGTTCTTC
TRBV4-2	-	TRBJ1-1	-	CASSQELLGGDTEAFF	TGTGCCAGCAGCCAAGAATTGCTAGGGGGAGACACTGAAGCTTTCTTT
TRBV30	-	TRBJ1-1	-	CAWSAKERHSF	TGTGCCTGGAGTGCGAAGGAGCGCCACTCCTTT
TRBV30	-	TRBJ1-2	-	CAWKPNYGYTF	TGTGCCTGGAAACCTAACTATGGCTACACCTTC
TRBV29-1	-	TRBJ2-2	-	CSVGGGWTGELFF	TGCAGCGTGGGCGGGGGCTGGACCGGGGAGCTGTTTTTT
TRBV5-4	TRBD1	TRBJ2-2	-	CASSLGDRENGELFF	TGTGCCAGCAGCCTTGGGGACAGGGAGAACGGGGAGCTGTTTTTT
TRBV29-1	TRBD1	TRBJ1-1	-	CSVEKLPQGQGTEAFF	TGCAGCGTTGAAAAACTACCACAGGGGCAGGGAACTGAAGCTTTCTTT
TRBV4-3	-	TRBJ1-2	-	CASSQEPGHYGYTF	TGCGCCAGCAGCCAAGAACCAGGGCACTATGGCTACACCTTC
TRBV5-1	-	TRBJ1-5	-	CASSLEGGSNQPQHF	TGCGCCAGCAGCTTGGAAGGGGGGAGCAATCAGCCCCAGCATTTT
TRBV29-1	-	TRBJ1-1	-	CSVGGEQLKAFF	TGCAGCGTGGGCGGAGAACAGCTAAAAGCTTTCTTT
TRBV7-2	TRBD1	TRBJ1-2	few	CASSGARDRGDGYTF	TGTGCCAGCAGCGGGGCCCGGGACAGGGGGGATGGCTACACCTTC
TRBV5-6	-	TRBJ2-1	-	CASSLVSRLYNEQFF	TGTGCCAGCAGCTTGGTATCGCGACTCTACAATGAGCAGTTCTTC
TRBV30	-	TRBJ1-1	-	CAWSPDTEQAFF	TGTGCCTGGAGTCCCGATACTGAGCAAGCTTTCTTT
TRBV11-2	TRBD1	TRBJ2-1	few	CASSFSGTGVYNEQFF	TGTGCCAGCAGCTTCTCGGGGACAGGGGTATACAATGAGCAGTTCTTC
TRBV30	TRBD1	TRBJ1-5	-	CAWSEQGTRQPQHF	TGTGCCTGGAGCGAACAGGGGACAAGACAGCCCCAGCATTTT
TRBV5-5	-	TRBJ1-2	-	CASSLRTAYGYTF	TGTGCCAGCAGCTTGCGGACAGCCTATGGCTACACCTTC
TRBV6-5	-	TRBJ1-6	-	CASSYHRDSPLSHF	TGTGCCAGCAGTTACCATAGAGATTCCCCGTTGTCCCACTTT
TRBV29-1	TRBD2	TRBJ2-7	-	CSVEVGLAGQYEQYF	TGCAGCGTTGAGGTGGGGCTAGCGGGACAATACGAGCAGTACTTC
TRBV9	-	TRBJ2-7	-	CASSSEQGGLEQYF	TGTGCCAGCAGCTCGGAACAGGGGGGGCTCGAGCAGTACTTC
TRBV30	TRBD1	TRBJ1-4	-	CAWSRRRGREKLFF	TGTGCCTGGAGTCGGAGAAGGGGGCGTGAAAAACTGTTTTTT
TRBV25-1	-	TRBJ2-5	once	CASSHTGSQETQYF	TGTGCCAGCAGTCACACAGGGTCCCAAGAGACCCAGTACTTC
TRBV4-3	-	TRBJ1-2	-	CASSSVGEGYGYTF	TGCGCCAGCAGCTCCGTGGGGGAGGGCTATGGCTACACCTTC
TRBV28	-	TRBJ2-2	few	CASIRVARSGELFF	TGTGCCAGCATCAGGGTGGCGAGGTCCGGGGAGCTGTTTTTT
TRBV29-1	-	TRBJ2-3	few	CSVGGVLTDTQYF	TGCAGCGTTGGGGGAGTCTTGACAGATACGCAGTATTTT
TRBV7-9	TRBD1	TRBJ1-2	-	CASSRDRDGYTF	TGTGCCAGCAGCCGGGACAGGGATGGCTACACCTTC
TRBV29-1	-	TRBJ2-5	few	CSVEVTPGETQYF	TGCAGCGTTGAAGTAACCCCCGGGGAGACCCAGTACTTC
TRBV6-5	-	TRBJ2-3	-	CASSVGTVTQYF	TGTGCCAGCAGTGTCGGGACGGTCACGCAGTATTTT
TRBV29-1	TRBD1	TRBJ2-1	-	CSVEPRQGRGDEQFF	TGCAGCGTCGAACCTAGACAGGGAAGGGGCGATGAGCAGTTCTTC
TRBV19	-	TRBJ2-7	few	CASSTGQNYEQYF	TGTGCCAGTAGTACGGGCCAAAACTACGAGCAGTACTTC
TRBV7-9	TRBD1	TRBJ1-6	-	CASSFSRGQNSPLHF	TGTGCCAGCAGCTTTTCCAGGGGGCAAAATTCACCCCTCCACTTT
TRBV5-1	-	TRBJ1-1	few	CASSLATTADEAFF	TGCGCCAGCAGCTTGGCTACTACAGCTGATGAAGCTTTCTTT
TRBV9	-	TRBJ2-7	-	CASTGQSSYEQYF	TGTGCCAGCACCGGCCAAAGCTCCTACGAGCAGTACTTC
TRBV30	-	TRBJ1-2	-	CAWSVFGWGTNYGYTF	TGTGCCTGGAGTGTATTCGGCTGGGGGACTAACTATGGCTACACCTTC
TRBV28	-	TRBJ2-6	-	CASSLSGANVLTF	TGTGCCAGCAGCCTCTCTGGGGCCAACGTCCTGACTTTC
TRBV29-1	-	TRBJ1-1	-	CSVRQKLDTEAFF	TGCAGCGTCCGACAGAAGTTGGACACTGAAGCTTTCTTT
TRBV19	-	TRBJ2-5	-	CASSTRETQYF	TGTGCCAGTAGTACGAGGGAGACCCAGTACTTC
TRBV19	-	TRBJ1-5	once	CASSPLPQGGQPQHF	TGTGCCAGTAGTCCGCTCCCGCAGGGTGGTCAGCCCCAGCATTTT
TRBV5-1	-	TRBJ2-7	-	CASSLDNYEQYF	TGCGCCAGCAGCTTGGACAACTACGAGCAGTACTTC
TRBV30	-	TRBJ2-1	few	CATDGKGGFSYNEQFF	TGTGCCACCGACGGAAAGGGGGGCTTCTCCTACAATGAGCAGTTCTTC
TRBV29-1	-	TRBJ2-3	-	CSVVGWGAPDTQYF	TGCAGCGTTGTTGGTTGGGGGGCCCCAGATACGCAGTATTTT
TRBV7-2	-	TRBJ2-7	few	CASSSLRGGAAQYF	TGTGCCAGCAGCTCATTACGGGGCGGGGCAGCGCAGTACTTC
TRBV4-1	-	TRBJ1-2	-	CASSQVSAGLRVYGYTF	TGCGCCAGCAGCCAAGTTTCGGCAGGGCTGAGAGTCTATGGCTACACCTTC